Each of the 6 T cell receptor beta chains below was sequenced from the same sample in a study of cytomegalovirus exposure and HLA in healthy donors. A multiplex PCR was run with 60 Vbeta primers and 13 Jbeta primers. The method was immunoSEQ multiplex PCR; TCRdb's version includes in-frame clones alone and lacks a portion of them. The sample contains some 120,000 clones, more than 65% of which appear only once. Input material: PBMCs. These receptor sequences come from a man younger than 35 in good health and CMV-seropositive.

The chain has TRBV9 and TRBJ2-1; 9 positions match TRBD2. Germline V CDR1 and CDR2: SGDLS, YYNGEE. Trimming at V came to 3 bases and at J to 5 bases, leaving 9 bases not matched to a gene. The CDR3 loop spans 16 amino acids. The CDR3 DNA reads TGTGCCAGCAGCGATAATCTAGCGGGAAGGGACAATGAGCAGTTCTTC. This translates into CASSDNLAGRDNEQFF.

The chain couples TRBV10-3 to TRBJ2-7; possibly TRBD1 for D (6 bases). Trimming pared 5 bases from V and 2 bases from J, leaving 10 bases between. From germline, CDR1 is ENHRY and CDR2 SYGVKD. This CDR3 comprises 13 residues. CDR3 coding DNA: TGTGCCATCAGTCGACAGGCCCCCTACGAGCAGTACTTC. Its translation: CAISRQAPYEQYF.

V usage is TRBV5-6 and J usage is TRBJ2-3; 9 positions agree with TRBD2. The CDR3 runs to 16 residues. J was trimmed by 0 bases and V by 1 base; bases with no gene match: 3. Germline-derived CDR1 and CDR2 are SGHDT and YYEEEE. CDR3 region: CASSLPLAGSTDTQYF. CDR3 DNA: TGTGCCAGCAGCTTGCCCCTAGCGGGAAGCACAGATACGCAGTATTTT. Based on the CDR3 plus reference TRBV5-6 and TRBJ2-3, the full variable domain is DAGVTQSPTHLIKTRGQQVTLRCSPKSGHDTVSWYQQALGQGPQFIFQYYEEEERQRGNFPDRFSGHQFPNYSSELNVNALLLGDSALYLCASSLPLAGSTDTQYFGPGTRLTVL.

This clone was detected only a few times. J is TRBJ2-7 and V is TRBV5-1; the D gene is possibly TRBD1 (6 bases). Trimming cost V 0 bases and J 4 bases, with 8 bases left between them. There are 13 residues in the CDR3. Germline CDR1 and CDR2: SGHRS and YFSETQ. The CDR3 bases are TGCGCCAGCAGCTTGGTCAGGGGTTACGAGCAGTACTTC. Translation: CASSLVRGYEQYF.

In its sample, this clone was seen a few times. The chain couples TRBV11-3 to TRBJ2-1, with D unclear. Germline V CDR1 and CDR2: SGHNT, YENEEA. This CDR3 has 14 residues. V lost 2 bases and J 5 bases, leaving 10 bases between the germline ends. CDR3 in amino acids: CASSLSYRDNEQFF. The CDR3 DNA sequence: TGTGCCAGCAGCTTATCCTACCGAGACAATGAGCAGTTCTTC. Full variable domain (remainder filled in from reference TRBV11-3 and TRBJ2-1): EAGVVQSPRYKIIEKKQPVAFWCNPISGHNTLYWYLQNLGQGPELLIRYENEEAVDDSQLPKDRFSAERLKGVDSTLKIQPAELGDSAVYLCASSLSYRDNEQFFGPGTRLTVL.

The rearrangement uses TRBV25-1 and TRBJ2-7; perhaps TRBD2 as D (6 bases). Germline loops: CDR1 MGHDK, CDR2 SYGVNS. V lost 6 bases to trimming and J lost 4 bases, with 19 bases between them. The CDR3 consists of 15 residues. The CDR3 sequence: CASSRGLSAEYEQYF. DNA for the CDR3: TGTGCCAGCAGCCGGGGACTCTCCGCGGAATACGAGCAGTACTTC.